A single sample is the source of the 9 T cell receptor beta chains below, sequenced in a study of cytomegalovirus exposure and HLA in healthy donors. The PCR made use of 60 Vbeta and 13 Jbeta primers. Clones were sequenced by immunoSEQ multiplex PCR, and TCRdb holds only the in-frame ones, with some missing. The table has some 130,000 clones, 79% seen once. Material: PBMCs. These receptors were taken from a man in his forties or fifties in good health and CMV-seropositive.

The gene calls are TRBV28 and TRBJ1-5; possibly TRBD1 for D (6 bases). CDR3 length: 15 residues. Deletions cut 5 bases from V and 1 base from J, with 12 bases between. In germline, CDR1 is MDHEN, CDR2 SYDVKM. This chain's CDR3 is CASSERQVSNQPQHF. CDR3 in DNA: TGTGCCAGCAGTGAGAGACAGGTCAGCAATCAGCCCCAGCATTTT.

Only a few counts were recorded for this clone. The chain carries TRBV5-1 and TRBJ2-7, with 7 bases fitting TRBD2. The J segment lost 5 bases and the V segment lost 0 bases, leaving 5 bases of the junction unmatched. This CDR3 comprises 14 residues. The germline V gene encodes CDR1 SGHRS and CDR2 YFSETQ. CDR3 residues: CASSLGGGNHEQYF. The CDR3 DNA follows: TGCGCCAGCAGCTTGGGGGGGGGAAACCACGAGCAGTACTTC.

This chain links TRBV27 with TRBJ1-6, with a possible D match to TRBD1 (6 bases). V lost 9 bases and J 10 bases, leaving 16 bases between the germline ends. This CDR3 region has 13 residues. Per germline, CDR1 MNHEY and CDR2 SMNVEV (reference sequence). This CDR3 reads CASFFRGNSPLHF. CDR3 in DNA: TGTGCCAGTTTTTTCAGGGGCAACTCACCCCTCCACTTT.

The V gene is TRBV7-3, the J gene TRBJ2-3; TRBD2 matches at 9 bases. The CDR3 contains 14 residues. V was pared by 2 bases and J by 5 bases, with 2 bases of the junction left unmatched. CDR1 and CDR2 from the germline V gene are SGHTA and FQGTGA. CDR3 in amino acids: CASSLGGREDTQYF. The CDR3 DNA reads as TGTGCCAGCAGCTTAGGCGGGAGGGAAGATACGCAGTATTTT.

V usage is TRBV4-2 and J usage is TRBJ1-5, with D unresolved. The germline gives CDR1 LGHNA, CDR2 YNFKEQ. CDR3 length: 12 amino acids. V was shortened by 5 bases and J by 5 bases, with 7 bases between the two germline ends. CDR3 sequence reads: CASSDGDQPQHF. DNA of the CDR3: TGTGCCAGCAGCGACGGGGATCAGCCCCAGCATTTT.

V gene TRBV7-6 combines with J gene TRBJ2-3; tentative D call: TRBD2 (6 bases). The CDR3 extends over 14 amino acids. Trimming removed 4 bases from V and 3 bases from J, with 11 bases in between. Germline-derived CDR1 and CDR2 are SGHVS and FNYEAQ. The CDR3 here is CASSYSGYTDTQYF. CDR3 sequence (DNA): TGTGCCAGCAGCTATAGCGGTTATACAGATACGCAGTATTTT.

V usage is TRBV28 and J usage is TRBJ2-3, with 8 nucleotides matching TRBD2. CDR1 and CDR2 (germline): MDHEN, SYDVKM. This CDR3 has 14 amino acids. V dropped 3 bases and J dropped 4; count of bases not matched to a gene: 3. The CDR3 DNA sequence: TGTGCCAGCAGTTTTCAGCGGGAGCCAGATACGCAGTATTTT. Translating gives CASSFQREPDTQYF.

The chain has TRBV10-3 and TRBJ2-1; D remains unclear. The V gene's germline CDR1 is ENHRY and CDR2 SYGVKD. Trimming stripped 0 bases from V and 3 bases from J, with 9 bases between. CDR3 length: 15 amino acids. The CDR3 DNA follows: TGTGCCATCAGTGAGTCAGAACAGTTCTACAATGAGCAGTTCTTC. This translates into CAISESEQFYNEQFF.

The chain employs TRBV9 and TRBJ2-7, with D possibly matching TRBD2 (5 bases). Deletions cut 0 bases from V and 4 bases from J, with 14 bases between. The CDR3 spans 15 residues. The germline V gene encodes CDR1 SGDLS and CDR2 YYNGEE. DNA of the CDR3: TGTGCCAGCAGCGTAGCCCGAGAGGGTCTGTACGAGCAGTACTTC. Protein sequence: CASSVAREGLYEQYF.